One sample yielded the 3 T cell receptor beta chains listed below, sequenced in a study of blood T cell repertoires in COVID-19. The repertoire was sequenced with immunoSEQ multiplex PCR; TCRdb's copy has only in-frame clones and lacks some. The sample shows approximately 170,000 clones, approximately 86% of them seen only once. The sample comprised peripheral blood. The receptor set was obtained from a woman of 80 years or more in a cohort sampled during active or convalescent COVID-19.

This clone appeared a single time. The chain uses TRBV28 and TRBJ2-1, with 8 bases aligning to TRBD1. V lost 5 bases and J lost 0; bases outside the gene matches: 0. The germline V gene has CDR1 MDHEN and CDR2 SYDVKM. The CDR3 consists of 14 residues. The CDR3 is CASSDRGSYNEQFF. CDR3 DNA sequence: TGTGCCAGCAGTGACAGGGGCTCCTACAATGAGCAGTTCTTC.

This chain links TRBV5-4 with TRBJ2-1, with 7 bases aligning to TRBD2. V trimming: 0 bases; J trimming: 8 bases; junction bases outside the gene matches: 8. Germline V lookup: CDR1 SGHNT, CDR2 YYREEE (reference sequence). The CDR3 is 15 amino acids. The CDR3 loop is CASSLAGGLKDEQFF. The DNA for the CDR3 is TGTGCCAGCAGCTTGGCGGGGGGTCTAAAAGATGAGCAGTTCTTC.

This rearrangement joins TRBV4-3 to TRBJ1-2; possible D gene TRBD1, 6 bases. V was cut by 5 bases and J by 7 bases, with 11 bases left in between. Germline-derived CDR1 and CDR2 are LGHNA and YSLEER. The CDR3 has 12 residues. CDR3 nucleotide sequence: TGCGCCAGCAGCTGGCAGGGGACTGGCTACACCTTC. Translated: CASSWQGTGYTF.